This TCR beta chain was recorded in a study of T cell repertoires in cytomegalovirus infection. The CDR3 runs to 14 residues. From germline, CDR1 is SGHTA and CDR2 FQGNSA. The ends were cut back, 1 base at V and 7 bases at J, with 8 bases in the middle. This clonotype appeared many times. Its specificity is unknown. Using its own MiXCR run on the reads, TCRdb lists one record per CDR3 protein. The repertoire holds 370,000 or so distinct CDR3 sequences, with nearly 35% as singletons. The J gene is TRBJ1-6, the V gene TRBV7-2; unclear D gene. The source of this sequence is a human donor in good health (CMV status not recorded). Some clones in this sample may be carry-over from other donors' samples. The specimen was cultured PBMCs, collected from culture after CMV antigen stimulation. CDR3: CASSLVARNSPLHF. In DNA form, the CDR3 reads TGTGCCAGCAGCTTAGTGGCCAGAAATTCACCCCTCCACTTT.